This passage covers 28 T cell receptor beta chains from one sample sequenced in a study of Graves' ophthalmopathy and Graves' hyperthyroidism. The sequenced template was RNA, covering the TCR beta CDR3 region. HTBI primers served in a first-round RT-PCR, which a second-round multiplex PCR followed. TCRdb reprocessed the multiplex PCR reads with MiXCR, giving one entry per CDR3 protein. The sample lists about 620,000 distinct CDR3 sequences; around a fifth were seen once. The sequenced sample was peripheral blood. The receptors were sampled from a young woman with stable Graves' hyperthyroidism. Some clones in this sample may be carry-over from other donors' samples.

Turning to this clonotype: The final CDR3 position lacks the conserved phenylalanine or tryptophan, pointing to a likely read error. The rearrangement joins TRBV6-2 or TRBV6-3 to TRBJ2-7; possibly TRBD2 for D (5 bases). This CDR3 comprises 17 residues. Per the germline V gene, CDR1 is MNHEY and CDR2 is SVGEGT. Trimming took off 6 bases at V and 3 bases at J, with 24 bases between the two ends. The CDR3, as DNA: TGTGCCAGCAGCCTTGATACCGTCGGGTCGGGGTTCTACGAGCAGTACTGC. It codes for CASSLDTVGSGFYEQYC.

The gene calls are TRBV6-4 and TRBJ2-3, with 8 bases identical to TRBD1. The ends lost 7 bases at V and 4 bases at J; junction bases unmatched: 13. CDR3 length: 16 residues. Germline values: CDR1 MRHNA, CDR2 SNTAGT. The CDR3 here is CASNRPDRGFADTQYF. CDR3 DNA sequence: TGTGCCAGCAATAGACCCGACAGGGGTTTCGCAGATACGCAGTATTTT.

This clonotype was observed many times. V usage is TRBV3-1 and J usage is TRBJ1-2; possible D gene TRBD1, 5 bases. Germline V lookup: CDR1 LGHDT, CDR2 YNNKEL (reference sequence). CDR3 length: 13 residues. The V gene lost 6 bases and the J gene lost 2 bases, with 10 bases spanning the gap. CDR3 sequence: CASSPTGNYGYTF. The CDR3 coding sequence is TGTGCCAGCAGTCCTACAGGAAACTATGGCTACACCTTC.

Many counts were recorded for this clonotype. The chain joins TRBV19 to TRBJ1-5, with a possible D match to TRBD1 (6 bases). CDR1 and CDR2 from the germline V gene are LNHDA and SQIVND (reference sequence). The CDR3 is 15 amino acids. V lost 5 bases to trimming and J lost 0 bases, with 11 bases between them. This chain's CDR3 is CASSGQPFSNQPQHF. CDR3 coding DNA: TGTGCCAGTAGTGGACAGCCGTTTAGCAATCAGCCCCAGCATTTT.

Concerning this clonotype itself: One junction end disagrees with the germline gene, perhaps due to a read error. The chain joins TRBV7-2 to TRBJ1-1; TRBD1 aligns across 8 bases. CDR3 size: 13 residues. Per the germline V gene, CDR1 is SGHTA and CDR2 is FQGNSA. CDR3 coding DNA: TGTGCCAGCAGCGTCGACAGGGGCACTGAAGCTTGCTTT. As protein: CASSVDRGTEACF.

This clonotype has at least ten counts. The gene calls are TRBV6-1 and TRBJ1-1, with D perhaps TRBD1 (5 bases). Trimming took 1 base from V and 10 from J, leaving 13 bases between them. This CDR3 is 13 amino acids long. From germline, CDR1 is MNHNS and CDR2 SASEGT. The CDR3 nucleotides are TGTGCCAGCAGTGAAGACAGGTCCGGGAGAGCTTTCTTT. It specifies CASSEDRSGRAFF.

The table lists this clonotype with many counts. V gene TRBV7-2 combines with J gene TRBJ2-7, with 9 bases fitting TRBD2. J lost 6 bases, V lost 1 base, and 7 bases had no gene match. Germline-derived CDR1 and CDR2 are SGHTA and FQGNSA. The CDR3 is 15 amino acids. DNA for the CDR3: TGTGCCAGCAGCTTAGGTGTGGCGGGAGGGCGCGAGCAGTACTTC. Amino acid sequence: CASSLGVAGGREQYF.

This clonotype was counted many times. CDR3 amino acids: CAISDDLQGGTEAFF. In nucleotides, the CDR3 is TGTGCCATCAGTGATGATTTGCAGGGAGGCACTGAAGCTTTCTTT. This sequence joins TRBV10-3 and TRBJ1-1; tentative D call: TRBD1 (5 bases). CDR3 length: 15 residues. CDR1 is ENHRY, CDR2 SYGVKD, per germline. V was clipped by 3 bases and J by 4 bases, with 15 bases between them.

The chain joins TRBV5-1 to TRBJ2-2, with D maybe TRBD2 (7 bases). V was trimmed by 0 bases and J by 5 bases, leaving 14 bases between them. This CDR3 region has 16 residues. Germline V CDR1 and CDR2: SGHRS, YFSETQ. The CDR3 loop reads CASSLEGGTWTGELFF. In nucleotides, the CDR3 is TGCGCCAGCAGCTTGGAGGGGGGGACATGGACCGGGGAGCTGTTTTTT.

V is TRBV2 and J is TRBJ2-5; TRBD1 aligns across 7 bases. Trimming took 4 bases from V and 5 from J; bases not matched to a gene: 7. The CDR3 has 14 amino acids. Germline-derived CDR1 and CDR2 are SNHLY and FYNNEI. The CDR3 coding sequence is TGTGCCAGCAGTGGTGACAGGGCTGGGGAGACCCAGTACTTC. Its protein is CASSGDRAGETQYF.

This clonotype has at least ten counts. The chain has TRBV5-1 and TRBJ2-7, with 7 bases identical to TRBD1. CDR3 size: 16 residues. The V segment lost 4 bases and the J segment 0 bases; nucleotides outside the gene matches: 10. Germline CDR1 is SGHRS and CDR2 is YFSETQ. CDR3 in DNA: TGCGCCAGCAGCCCTAGGACAGGAACCGTCTCCTACGAGCAGTACTTC. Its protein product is CASSPRTGTVSYEQYF.

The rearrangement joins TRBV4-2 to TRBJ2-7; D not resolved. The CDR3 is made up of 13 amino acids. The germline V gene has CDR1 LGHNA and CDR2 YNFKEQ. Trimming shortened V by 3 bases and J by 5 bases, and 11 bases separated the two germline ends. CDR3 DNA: TGTGCCAGCAGCCAGGGTGACTTCCACGAGCAGTACTTC. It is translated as CASSQGDFHEQYF.

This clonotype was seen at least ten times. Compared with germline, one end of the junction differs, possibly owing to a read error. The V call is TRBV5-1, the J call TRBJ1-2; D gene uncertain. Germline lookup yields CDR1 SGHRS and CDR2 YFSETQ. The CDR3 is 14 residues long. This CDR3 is CASSLREANYGYTF. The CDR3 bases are TGTGCCAGCAGTTTGAGGGAAGCTAACTATGGCTACACCTTC.

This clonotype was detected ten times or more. In DNA, the CDR3 is TGCAGTGCTAGAGCGACAGTGTATAGCAATCAGCCCCAGCATTTT. It codes for CSARATVYSNQPQHF. V is TRBV20-1 and J is TRBJ1-5; possible D gene TRBD1, 5 bases. V was shortened by 1 base and J by 0 bases, with 10 bases between the two germline ends. Germline V gene data show CDR1 as DFQATT and CDR2 as SNEGSKA (reference sequence). The CDR3 runs 15 residues.

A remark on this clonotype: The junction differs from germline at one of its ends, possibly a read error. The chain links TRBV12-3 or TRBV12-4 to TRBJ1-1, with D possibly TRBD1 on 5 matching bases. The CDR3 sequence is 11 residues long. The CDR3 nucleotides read TGTGCCAGCAGTCCAGGAGGGCAGGGTGACTTT. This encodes CASSPGGQGDF.

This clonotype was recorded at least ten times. CDR3 region: CASSSVAGGLPDTQYF. The CDR3 DNA reads as TGTGCCAGCAGCTCGGTAGCGGGGGGGCTGCCAGATACGCAGTATTTT. The chain couples TRBV7-7 to TRBJ2-3, with 11 nucleotides matching TRBD2. V gave up 4 bases and J gave up 4 bases; unmatched junction bases: 7. The CDR3 totals 16 residues. From germline, CDR1 is SSHAT and CDR2 FNYEAQ (reference sequence).

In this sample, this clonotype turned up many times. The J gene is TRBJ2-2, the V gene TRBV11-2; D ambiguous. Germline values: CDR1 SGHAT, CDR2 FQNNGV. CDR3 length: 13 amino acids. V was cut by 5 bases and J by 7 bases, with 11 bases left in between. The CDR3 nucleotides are TGTGCCAGCAGCCTGCAAATGGGCGGGGAGCTGTTTTTT. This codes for CASSLQMGGELFF.

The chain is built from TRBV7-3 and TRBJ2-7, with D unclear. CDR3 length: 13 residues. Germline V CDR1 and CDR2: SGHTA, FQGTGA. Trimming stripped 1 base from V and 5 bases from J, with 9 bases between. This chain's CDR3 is CASSLRAADEQYF. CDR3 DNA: TGTGCCAGCAGCTTAAGGGCCGCCGACGAGCAGTACTTC.

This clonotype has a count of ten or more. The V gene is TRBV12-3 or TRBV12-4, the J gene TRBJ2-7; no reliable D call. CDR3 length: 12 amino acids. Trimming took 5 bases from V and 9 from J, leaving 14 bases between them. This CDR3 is CASSPVLFGQYF. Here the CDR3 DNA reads TGTGCCAGCAGTCCAGTCCTTTTCGGGCAGTACTTC.

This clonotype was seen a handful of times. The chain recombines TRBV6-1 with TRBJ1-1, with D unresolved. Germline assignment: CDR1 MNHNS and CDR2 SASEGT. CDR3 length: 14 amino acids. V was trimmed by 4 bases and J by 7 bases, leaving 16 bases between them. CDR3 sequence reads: CASSGGPPFGEAFF. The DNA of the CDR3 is TGTGCCAGCAGTGGAGGGCCGCCCTTTGGTGAAGCTTTCTTT.

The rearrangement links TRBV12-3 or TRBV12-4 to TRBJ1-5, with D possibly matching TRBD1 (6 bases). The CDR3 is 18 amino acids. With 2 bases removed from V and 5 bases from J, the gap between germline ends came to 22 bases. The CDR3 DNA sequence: TGTGCCAGCAGTTTAATCCAGCAGACAGGCTGGTACCATCAGCCCCAGCATTTT. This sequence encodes CASSLIQQTGWYHQPQHF.

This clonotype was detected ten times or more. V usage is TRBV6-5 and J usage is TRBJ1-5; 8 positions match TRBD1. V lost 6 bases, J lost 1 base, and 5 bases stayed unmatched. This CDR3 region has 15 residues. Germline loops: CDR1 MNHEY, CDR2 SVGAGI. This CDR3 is CASSADRGSNQPQHF. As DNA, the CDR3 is TGTGCCAGCAGCGCCGACAGGGGAAGCAATCAGCCCCAGCATTTT.

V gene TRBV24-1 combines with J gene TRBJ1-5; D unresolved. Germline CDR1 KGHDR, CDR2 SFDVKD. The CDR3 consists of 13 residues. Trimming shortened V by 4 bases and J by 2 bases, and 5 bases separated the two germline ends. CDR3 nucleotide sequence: TGTGCCACCAGTGACATGGGCAATCAGCCCCAGCATTTT. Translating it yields CATSDMGNQPQHF.

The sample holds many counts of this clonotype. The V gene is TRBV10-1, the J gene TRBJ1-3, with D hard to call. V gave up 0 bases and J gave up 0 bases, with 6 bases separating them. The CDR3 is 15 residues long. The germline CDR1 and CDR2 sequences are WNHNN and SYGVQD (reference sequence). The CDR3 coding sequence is TGCGCCAGCAGTGAGTCGACATACTCTGGAAACACCATATATTTT. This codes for CASSESTYSGNTIYF.

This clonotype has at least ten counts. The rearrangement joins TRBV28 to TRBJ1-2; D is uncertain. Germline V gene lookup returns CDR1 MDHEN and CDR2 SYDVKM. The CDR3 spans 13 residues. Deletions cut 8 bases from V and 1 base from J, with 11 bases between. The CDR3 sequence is CASLDGSNYGYTF. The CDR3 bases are TGTGCCAGCCTGGACGGCAGTAACTATGGCTACACCTTC.

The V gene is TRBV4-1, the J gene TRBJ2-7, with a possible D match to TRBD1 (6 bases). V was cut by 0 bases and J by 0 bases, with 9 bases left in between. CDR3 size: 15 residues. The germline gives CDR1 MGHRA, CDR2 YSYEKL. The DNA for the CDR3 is TGCGCCAGCAGCCAAGATTGGGACAACTCCTACGAGCAGTACTTC. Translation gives CASSQDWDNSYEQYF.

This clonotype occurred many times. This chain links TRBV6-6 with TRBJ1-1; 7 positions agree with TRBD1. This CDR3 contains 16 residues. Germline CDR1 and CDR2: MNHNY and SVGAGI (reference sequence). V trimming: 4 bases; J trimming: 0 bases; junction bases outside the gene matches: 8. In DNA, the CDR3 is TGTGCCAGCAGTTGGCCGGGACAGACTATGAACACTGAAGCTTTCTTT. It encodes CASSWPGQTMNTEAFF.

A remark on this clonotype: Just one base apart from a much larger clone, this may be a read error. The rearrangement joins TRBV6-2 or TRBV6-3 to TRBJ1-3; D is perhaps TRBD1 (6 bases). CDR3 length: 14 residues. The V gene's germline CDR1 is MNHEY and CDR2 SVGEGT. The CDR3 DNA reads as TGTGCCAGCAGCGGGACAATCTCTGGAAACACCTTATATTTT. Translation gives CASSGTISGNTLYF.